This T cell receptor beta chain appears in the sequencing data of a study of human T cells and chemical hapten exposure. As for the study in general: For sensitization, 2% DPC was applied to a roughly 2 cm by roughly 2 cm patch of upper inner arm skin. Each patch test put 0.01% DPC on the upper back, and results were read at 6 days.

The germline V gene encodes CDR1 SQVTM and CDR2 ANQGSEA. This CDR3 spans 15 amino acids. V was trimmed by 5 bases and J by 1 base, leaving 18 bases between them. A single record per CDR3 protein comes from TCRdb applying MiXCR to the RACE reads. The sample holds around 95,000 distinct CDR3 sequences, 9.5% to 14% seen once. Time point noted: pre-sensitization, week 0. Treatment in this sample: therapeutic diphenylcyclopropenone sensitization with weekly scalp DPC. The V gene is TRBV29-1, the J gene TRBJ2-7; weak D call: TRBD2 (5 bases). The sequence was collected from a woman aged 55-69 years with alopecia areata. Some clones in this sample may be carry-over from other donors' samples. The source material was whole blood, sampled in connection with sensitization to the hapten diphenylcyclopropenone (DPC). The DNA for the CDR3 is TGCAGCGTTCGTTTGACCTCGGACTTTTCCTACGAGCAGTACTTC. Amino acids: CSVRLTSDFSYEQYF.